This T cell receptor (beta chain) comes out of a study of T cell changes during pregnancy in multiple sclerosis. The table came from immunoSEQ multiplex PCR; TCRdb's copy has only in-frame clones and leaves some out. The sample lists about 41,000 clones; 90% were seen once. CDR3 length: 15 amino acids. Trimming took 2 bases from V and 4 from J; bases not matched to a gene: 8. Germline V CDR1 and CDR2: MNHNY, SVGAGI (reference sequence). The TCR comes from a female donor with multiple sclerosis, enrolled in a pregnancy study. Sequencing used CD8+ T cells from peripheral blood mononuclear cells, obtained in the third trimester of pregnancy. The genes are TRBV6-6 and TRBJ2-7, with 7 positions matching TRBD1. DNA of the CDR3: TGTGCCAGCAGTTACACCGACAGGGTGGGGTACGAGCAGTACTTC. Translating gives CASSYTDRVGYEQYF.